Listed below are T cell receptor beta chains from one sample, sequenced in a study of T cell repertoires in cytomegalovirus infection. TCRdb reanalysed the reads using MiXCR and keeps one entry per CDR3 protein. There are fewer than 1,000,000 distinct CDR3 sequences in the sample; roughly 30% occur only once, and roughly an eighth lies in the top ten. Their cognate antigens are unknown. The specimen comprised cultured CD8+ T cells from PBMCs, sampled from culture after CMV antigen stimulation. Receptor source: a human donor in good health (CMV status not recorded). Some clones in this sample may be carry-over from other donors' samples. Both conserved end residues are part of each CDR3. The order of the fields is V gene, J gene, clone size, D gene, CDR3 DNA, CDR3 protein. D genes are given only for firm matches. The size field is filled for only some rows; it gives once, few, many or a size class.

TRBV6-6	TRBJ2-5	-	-	TGTGCCAGCACCTCCGGTGGGGCTCGCCAAGAGACCCAGTACTTC	CASTSGGARQETQYF
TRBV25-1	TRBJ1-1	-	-	TGTGCCAGCAGTGAAGGCAGGAGGAACACTGAAGCTTTCTTT	CASSEGRRNTEAFF
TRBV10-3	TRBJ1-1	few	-	TGTGCCATCAGTGTGTTGGGACTGGGCACTGAAGCTTTCTTT	CAISVLGLGTEAFF
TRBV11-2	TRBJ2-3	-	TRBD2	TGTGCCAACAGCTCTGCGGGGACTAGCCCTAGCACAGATACGCAGTATTTT	CANSSAGTSPSTDTQYF
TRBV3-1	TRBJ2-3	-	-	TGTGCCAGCAGCCCAAGGACGGCTCGCACAGATACGCAGTATTTT	CASSPRTARTDTQYF
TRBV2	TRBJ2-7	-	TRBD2	TGTGCCGGCTTCGCCGGGACTACCTCCTACGAGCAGTACTTC	CAGFAGTTSYEQYF
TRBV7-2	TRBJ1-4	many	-	TGTGCCAGCAGCTTAGAAGGGGTACTGGGGACTAATGAAAAACTGTTTTTT	CASSLEGVLGTNEKLFF
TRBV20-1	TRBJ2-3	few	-	TGCAGTGCTAGTTGGGGCCGAACAGATACGCAGTATTTT	CSASWGRTDTQYF
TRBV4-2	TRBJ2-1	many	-	TGTGCCAGCAGCCAAAGGCTAGCAGACAAAGAGCAGTTCTTC	CASSQRLADKEQFF
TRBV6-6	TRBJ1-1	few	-	TGTGCCAGCAGTTACTCACCCCCCGGGGACTTGAACACTGAAGCTTTCTTT	CASSYSPPGDLNTEAFF
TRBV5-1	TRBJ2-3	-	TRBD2	TGCGCCAGCAGCCGCAGACTAGCGGGGGATCAAGATACGCAGTATTTT	CASSRRLAGDQDTQYF
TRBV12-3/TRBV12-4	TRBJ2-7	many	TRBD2	TGTGCCAGCACCTTAGCGGGGGAGGAAAACGAGCAGTACTTC	CASTLAGEENEQYF
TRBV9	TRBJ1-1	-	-	TGTGCCAGCAGCCTCCGTCGACAGGCGGAAGGGGAAGCTTTCTTT	CASSLRRQAEGEAFF
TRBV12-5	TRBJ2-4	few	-	TGTGCTAGTGGTTTCACAACGGAGGGGGCTGGCTCCAAAAACATTCAGTACTTC	CASGFTTEGAGSKNIQYF
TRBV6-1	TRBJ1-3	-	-	TGTGCCAGCAGGGGGCAAGGAAACACCATATATTTT	CASRGQGNTIYF